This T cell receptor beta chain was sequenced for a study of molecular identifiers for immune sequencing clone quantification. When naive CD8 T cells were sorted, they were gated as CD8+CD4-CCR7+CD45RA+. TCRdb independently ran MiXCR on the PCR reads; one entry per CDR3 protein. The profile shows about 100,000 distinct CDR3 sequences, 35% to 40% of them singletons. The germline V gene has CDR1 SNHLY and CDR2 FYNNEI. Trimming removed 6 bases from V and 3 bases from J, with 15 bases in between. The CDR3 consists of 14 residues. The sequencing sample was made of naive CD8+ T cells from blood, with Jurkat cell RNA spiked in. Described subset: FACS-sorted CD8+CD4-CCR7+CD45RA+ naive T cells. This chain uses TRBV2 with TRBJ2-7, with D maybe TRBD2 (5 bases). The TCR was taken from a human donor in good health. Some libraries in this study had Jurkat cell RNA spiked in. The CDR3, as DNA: TGTGCCAGCAGCGCCCTAGCAGGTGACTACGAGCAGTACTTC. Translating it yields CASSALAGDYEQYF.